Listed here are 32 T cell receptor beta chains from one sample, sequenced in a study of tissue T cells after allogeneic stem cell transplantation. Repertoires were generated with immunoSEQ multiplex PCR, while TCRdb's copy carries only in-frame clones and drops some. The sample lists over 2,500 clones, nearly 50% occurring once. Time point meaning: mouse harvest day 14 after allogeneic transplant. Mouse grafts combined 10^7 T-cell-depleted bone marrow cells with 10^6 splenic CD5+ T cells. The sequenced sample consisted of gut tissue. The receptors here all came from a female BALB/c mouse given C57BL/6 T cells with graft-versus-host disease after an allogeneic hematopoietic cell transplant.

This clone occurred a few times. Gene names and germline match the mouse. CDR3 in amino acids: CAWSLGTNSAETLYF. Incomplete CDR3 DNA: TGTGCCTGGAGTCTAGGGACAAATAGTGCAGAAACGCTGTAT. The rearrangement uses TRBV31 and TRBJ2-3; D is perhaps TRBD1 (6 bases). The CDR3 extends 1 residue past the end of the read, so its final part is completed from the germline J gene. Trimming took off 0 bases at V and 0 bases at J, with 10 bases between the two ends. Per germline, CDR1 GKSSPN and CDR2 SITVG. The CDR3 length is 15 residues.

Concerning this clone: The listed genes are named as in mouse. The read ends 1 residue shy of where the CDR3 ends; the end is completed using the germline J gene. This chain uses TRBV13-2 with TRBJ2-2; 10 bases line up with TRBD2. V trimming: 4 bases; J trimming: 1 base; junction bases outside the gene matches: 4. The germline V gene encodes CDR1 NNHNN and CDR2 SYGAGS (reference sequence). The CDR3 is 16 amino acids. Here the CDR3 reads CASGRNWGGNTGQLYF. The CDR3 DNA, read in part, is TGTGCCAGCGGTCGGAACTGGGGGGGAAACACCGGGCAGCTCTAC.

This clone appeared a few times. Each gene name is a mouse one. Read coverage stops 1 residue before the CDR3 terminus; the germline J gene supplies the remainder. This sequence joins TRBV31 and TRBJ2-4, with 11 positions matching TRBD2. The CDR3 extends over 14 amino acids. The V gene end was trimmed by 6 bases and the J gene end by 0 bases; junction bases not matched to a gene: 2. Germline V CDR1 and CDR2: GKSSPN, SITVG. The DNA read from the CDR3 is TGTGCCTGCCGGGACTGGGGGAGTCAAAACACCTTGTAC. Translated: CACRDWGSQNTLY. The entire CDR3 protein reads CACRDWGSQNTLYF.

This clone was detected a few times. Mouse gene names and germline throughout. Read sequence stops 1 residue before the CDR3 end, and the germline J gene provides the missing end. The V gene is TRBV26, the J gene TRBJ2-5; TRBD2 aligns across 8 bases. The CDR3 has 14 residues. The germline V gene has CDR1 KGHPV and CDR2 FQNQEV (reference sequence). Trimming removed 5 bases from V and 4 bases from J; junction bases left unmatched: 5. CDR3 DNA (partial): TGTGCCAGCAGTTCCCTGGGGGGAGAAGACACCCAGTAC. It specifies CASSSLGGEDTQY. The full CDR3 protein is CASSSLGGEDTQYF.

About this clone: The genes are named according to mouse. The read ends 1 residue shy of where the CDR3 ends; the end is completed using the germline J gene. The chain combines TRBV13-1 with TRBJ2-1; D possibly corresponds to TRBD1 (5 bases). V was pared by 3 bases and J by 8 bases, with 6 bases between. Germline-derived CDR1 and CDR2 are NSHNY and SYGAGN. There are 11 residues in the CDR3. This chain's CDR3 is CASSGQPEQFF. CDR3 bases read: TGTGCCAGCAGTGGACAGCCTGAGCAGTTC.

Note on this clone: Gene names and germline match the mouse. The CDR3 protein is CASSLRPYEQYF. The covered CDR3 bases are TGTGCCAGCAGTCTGAGACCCTATGAACAGTAC. This rearrangement joins TRBV26 to TRBJ2-7; D call uncertain. Read data end 1 residue before the CDR3 end; the end is taken from the germline J gene. Between the trimmed V and J ends, which lost 2 bases and 2 bases, there was a span of 4 bases. The germline V gene encodes CDR1 KGHPV and CDR2 FQNQEV (reference sequence). The CDR3 spans 12 residues.

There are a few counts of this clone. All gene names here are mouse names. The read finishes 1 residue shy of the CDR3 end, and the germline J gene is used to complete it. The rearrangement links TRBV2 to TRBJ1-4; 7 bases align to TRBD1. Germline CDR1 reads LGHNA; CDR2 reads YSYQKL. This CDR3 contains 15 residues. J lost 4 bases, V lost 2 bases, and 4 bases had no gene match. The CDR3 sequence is CASSQTGTVNERLFF. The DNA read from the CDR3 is TGTGCCAGCAGCCAAACCGGGACAGTCAACGAAAGATTATTT.

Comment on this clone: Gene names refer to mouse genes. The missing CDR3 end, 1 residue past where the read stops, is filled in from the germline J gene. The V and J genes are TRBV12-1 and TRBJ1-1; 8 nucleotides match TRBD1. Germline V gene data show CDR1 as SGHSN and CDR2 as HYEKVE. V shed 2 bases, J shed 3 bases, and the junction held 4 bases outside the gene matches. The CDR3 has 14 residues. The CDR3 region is CASSRQGRDTEVFF. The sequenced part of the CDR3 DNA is TGTGCCAGCTCTCGACAGGGGCGAGACACAGAAGTCTTC.

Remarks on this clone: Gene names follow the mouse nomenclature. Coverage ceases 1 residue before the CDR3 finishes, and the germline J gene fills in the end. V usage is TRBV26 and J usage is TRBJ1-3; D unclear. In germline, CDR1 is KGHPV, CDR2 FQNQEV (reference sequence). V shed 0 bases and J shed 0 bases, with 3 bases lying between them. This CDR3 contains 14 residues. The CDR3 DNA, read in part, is TGTGCCAGCAGTCTGTCCCCTTCTGGAAATACGCTCTAT. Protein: CASSLSPSGNTLY. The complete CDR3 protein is CASSLSPSGNTLYF. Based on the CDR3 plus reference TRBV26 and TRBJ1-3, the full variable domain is NSKVIQTPRYLVKGQGQKAKMRCIPEKGHPVVFWYQQNKNNEFKFLINFQNQEVLQQIDMTEKRFSAECPSNSPCSLEIQSSEAGDSALYLCASSLSPSGNTLYFGEGSRLIVV.

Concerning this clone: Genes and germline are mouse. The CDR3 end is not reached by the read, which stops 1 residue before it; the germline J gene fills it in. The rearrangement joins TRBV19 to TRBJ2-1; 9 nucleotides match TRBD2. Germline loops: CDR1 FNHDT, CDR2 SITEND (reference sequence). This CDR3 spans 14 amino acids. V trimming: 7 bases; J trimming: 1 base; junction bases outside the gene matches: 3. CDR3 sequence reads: CASVTGGNYAEQFF. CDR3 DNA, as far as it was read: TGTGCCAGCGTGACTGGGGGCAACTATGCTGAGCAGTTC.

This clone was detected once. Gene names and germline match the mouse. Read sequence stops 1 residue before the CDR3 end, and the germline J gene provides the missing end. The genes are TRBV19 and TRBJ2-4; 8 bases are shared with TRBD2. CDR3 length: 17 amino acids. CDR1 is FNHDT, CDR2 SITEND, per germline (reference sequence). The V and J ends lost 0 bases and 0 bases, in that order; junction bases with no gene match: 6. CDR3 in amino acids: CASSIAPWGGSQNTLYF. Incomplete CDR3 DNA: TGTGCCAGCAGTATAGCTCCATGGGGGGGGAGTCAAAACACCTTGTAC.

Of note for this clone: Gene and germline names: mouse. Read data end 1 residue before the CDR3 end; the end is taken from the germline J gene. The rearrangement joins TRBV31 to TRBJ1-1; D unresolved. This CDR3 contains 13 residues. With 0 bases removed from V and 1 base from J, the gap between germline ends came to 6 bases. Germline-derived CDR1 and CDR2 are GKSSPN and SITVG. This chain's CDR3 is CAWSLRGNTEVFF. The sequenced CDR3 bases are TGTGCCTGGAGTCTCCGGGGAAACACAGAAGTCTTC.

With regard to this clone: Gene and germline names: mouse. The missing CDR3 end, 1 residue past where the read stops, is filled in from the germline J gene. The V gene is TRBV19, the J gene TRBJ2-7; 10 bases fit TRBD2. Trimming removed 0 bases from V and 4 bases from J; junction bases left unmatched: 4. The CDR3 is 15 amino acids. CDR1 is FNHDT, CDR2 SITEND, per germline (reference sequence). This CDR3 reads CASSIAQDWGYEQYF. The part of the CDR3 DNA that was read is TGTGCCAGCAGTATAGCTCAGGACTGGGGGTATGAACAGTAC.

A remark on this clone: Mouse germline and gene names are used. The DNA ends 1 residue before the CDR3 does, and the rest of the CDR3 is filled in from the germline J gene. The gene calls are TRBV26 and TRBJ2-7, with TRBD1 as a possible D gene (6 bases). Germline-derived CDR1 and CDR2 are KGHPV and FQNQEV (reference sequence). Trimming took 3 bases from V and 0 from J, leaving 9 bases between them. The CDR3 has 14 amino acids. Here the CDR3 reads CASSLGGSSYEQYF. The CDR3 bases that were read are TGTGCCAGCAGTCTAGGGGGAAGCTCCTATGAACAGTAC.

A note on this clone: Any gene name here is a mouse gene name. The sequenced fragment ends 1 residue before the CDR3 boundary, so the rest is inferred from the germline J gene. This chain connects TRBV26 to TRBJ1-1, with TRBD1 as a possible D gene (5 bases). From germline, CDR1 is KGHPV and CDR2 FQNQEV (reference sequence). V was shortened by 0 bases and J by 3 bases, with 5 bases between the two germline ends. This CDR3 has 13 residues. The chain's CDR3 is CASSLSGHTEVFF. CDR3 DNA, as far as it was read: TGTGCCAGCAGTCTGTCGGGACACACAGAAGTCTTC.

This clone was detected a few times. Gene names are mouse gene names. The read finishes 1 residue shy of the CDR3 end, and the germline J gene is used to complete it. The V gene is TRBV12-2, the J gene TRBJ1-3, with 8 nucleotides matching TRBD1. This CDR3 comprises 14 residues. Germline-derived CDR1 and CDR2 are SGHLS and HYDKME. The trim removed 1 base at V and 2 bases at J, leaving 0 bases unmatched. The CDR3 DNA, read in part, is TGTGCCAGCTCTCTACAGGGGGCTGGAAATACGCTCTAT. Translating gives CASSLQGAGNTLY. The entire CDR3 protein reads CASSLQGAGNTLYF.

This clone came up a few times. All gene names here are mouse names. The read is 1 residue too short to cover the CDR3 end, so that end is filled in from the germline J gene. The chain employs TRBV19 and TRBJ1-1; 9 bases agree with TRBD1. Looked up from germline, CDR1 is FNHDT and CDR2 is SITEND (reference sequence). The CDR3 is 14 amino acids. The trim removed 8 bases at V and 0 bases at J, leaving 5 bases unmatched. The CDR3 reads CARANRGQNTEVFF. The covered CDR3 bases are TGTGCCAGGGCCAACAGGGGGCAGAACACAGAAGTCTTC.

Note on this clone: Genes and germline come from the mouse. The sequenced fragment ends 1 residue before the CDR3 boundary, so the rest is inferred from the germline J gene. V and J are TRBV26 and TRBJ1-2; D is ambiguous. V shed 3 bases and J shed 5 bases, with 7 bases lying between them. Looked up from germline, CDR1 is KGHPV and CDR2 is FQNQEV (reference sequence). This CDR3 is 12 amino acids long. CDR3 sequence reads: CASSLEKSDYTF. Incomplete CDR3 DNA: TGTGCCAGCAGTCTCGAAAAATCCGACTACACC.

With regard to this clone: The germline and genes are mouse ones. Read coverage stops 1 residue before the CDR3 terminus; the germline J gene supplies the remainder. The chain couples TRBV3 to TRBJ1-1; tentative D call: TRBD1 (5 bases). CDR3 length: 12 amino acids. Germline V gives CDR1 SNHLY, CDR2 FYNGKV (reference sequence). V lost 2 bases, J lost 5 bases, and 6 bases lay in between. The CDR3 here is CASSLRGTEVFF. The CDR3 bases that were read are TGTGCCAGCAGCTTACGGGGGACAGAAGTCTTC.

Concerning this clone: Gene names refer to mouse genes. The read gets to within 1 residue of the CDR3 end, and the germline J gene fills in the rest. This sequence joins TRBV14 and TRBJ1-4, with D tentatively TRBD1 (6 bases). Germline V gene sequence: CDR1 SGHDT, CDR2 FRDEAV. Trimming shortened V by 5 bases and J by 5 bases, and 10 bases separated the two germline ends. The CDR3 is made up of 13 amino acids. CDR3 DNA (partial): TGTGCCAGCAGCCCGGGACAAAACGAAAGATTATTT. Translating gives CASSPGQNERLF. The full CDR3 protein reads CASSPGQNERLFF.

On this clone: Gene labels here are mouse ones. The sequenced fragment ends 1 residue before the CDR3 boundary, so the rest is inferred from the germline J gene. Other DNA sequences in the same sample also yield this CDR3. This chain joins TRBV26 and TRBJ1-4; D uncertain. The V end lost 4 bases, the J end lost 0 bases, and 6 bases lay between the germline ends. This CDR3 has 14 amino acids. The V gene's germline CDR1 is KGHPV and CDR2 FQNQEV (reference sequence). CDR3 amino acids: CASSPTISNERLFF. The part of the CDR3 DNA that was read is TGTGCCAGCAGTCCTACAATTTCCAACGAAAGATTATTT.

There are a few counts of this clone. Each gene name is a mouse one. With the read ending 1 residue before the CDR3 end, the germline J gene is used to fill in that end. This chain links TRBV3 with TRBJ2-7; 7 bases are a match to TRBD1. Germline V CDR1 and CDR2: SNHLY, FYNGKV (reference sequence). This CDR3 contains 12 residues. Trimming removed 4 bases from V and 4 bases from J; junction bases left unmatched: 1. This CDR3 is CASSWGQYEQYF. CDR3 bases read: TGTGCCAGCAGCTGGGGACAGTATGAACAGTAC. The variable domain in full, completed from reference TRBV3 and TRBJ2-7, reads GPKVLQIPSHQIIDMGQMVTLNCDPVSNHLYFYWYKQILGQQMEFLVNFYNGKVMEKSKLFKDQFSVERPDGSYFTLKIQPTALEDSAVYFCASSWGQYEQYFGPGTRLTVL.

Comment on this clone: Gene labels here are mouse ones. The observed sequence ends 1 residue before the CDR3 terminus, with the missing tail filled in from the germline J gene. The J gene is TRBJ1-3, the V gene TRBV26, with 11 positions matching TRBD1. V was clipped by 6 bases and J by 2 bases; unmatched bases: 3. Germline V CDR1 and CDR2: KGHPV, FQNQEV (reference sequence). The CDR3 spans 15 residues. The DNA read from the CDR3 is TGTGCCAGCAGCCGGGGACAGGGGGCTGGAAATACGCTCTAT. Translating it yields CASSRGQGAGNTLY. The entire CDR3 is CASSRGQGAGNTLYF.

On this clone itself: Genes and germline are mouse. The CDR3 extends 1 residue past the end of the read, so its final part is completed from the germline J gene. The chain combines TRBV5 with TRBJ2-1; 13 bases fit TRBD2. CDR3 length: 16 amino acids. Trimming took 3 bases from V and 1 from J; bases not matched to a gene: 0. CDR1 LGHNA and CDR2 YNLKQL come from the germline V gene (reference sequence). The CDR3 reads CASSQGLGGNYAEQFF. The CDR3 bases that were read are TGTGCCAGCAGCCAGGGACTGGGGGGGAACTATGCTGAGCAGTTC.

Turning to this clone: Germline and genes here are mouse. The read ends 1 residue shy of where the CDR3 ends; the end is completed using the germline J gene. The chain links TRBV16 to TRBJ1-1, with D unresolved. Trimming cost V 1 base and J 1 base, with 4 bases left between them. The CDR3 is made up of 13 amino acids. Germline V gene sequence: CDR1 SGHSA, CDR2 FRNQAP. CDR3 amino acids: CASSLAGNTEVFF. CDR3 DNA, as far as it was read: TGTGCAAGCAGCTTAGCAGGGAACACAGAAGTCTTC.

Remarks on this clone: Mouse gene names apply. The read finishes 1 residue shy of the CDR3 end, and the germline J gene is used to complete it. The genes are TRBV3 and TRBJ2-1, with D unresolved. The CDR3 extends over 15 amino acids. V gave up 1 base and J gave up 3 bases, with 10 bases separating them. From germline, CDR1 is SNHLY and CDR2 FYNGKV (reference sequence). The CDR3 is CASSLGGGGYAEQFF. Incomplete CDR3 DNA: TGTGCCAGCAGCTTAGGAGGAGGAGGCTATGCTGAGCAGTTC.

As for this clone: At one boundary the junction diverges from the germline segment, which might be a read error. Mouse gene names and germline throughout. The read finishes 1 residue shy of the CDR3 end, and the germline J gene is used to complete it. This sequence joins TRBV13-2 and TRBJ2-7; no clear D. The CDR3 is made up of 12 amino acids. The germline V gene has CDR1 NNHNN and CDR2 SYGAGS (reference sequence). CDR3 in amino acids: CASSDAIYEQYF. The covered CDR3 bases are TGTGCCAGCAGTGATGCGATCTATGAACAGTAC.

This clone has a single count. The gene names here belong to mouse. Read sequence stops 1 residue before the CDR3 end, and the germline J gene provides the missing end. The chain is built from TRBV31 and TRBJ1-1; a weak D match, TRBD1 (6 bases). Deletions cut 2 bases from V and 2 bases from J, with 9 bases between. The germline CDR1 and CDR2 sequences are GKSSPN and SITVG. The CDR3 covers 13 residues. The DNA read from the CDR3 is TGTGCCTGGAGTTTCAGGGGCAACACAGAAGTCTTC. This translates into CAWSFRGNTEVF. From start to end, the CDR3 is CAWSFRGNTEVFF.

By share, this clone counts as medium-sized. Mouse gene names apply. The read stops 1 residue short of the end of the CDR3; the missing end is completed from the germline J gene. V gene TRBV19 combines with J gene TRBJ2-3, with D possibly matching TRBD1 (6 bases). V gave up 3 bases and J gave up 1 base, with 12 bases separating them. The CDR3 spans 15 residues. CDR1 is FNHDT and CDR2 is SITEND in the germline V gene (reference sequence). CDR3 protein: CASSNLQGGAETLYF. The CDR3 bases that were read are TGTGCCAGCAGTAATTTACAGGGAGGTGCAGAAACGCTGTAT.

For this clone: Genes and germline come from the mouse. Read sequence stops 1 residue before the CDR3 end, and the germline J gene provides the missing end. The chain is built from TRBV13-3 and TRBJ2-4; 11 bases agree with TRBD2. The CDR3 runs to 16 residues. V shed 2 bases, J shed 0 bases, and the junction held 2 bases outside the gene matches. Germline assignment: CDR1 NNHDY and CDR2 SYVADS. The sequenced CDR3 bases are TGTGCCAGCAGTGAGACTGGGGGGGTTAGTCAAAACACCTTGTAC. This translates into CASSETGGVSQNTLY. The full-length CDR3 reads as CASSETGGVSQNTLYF.

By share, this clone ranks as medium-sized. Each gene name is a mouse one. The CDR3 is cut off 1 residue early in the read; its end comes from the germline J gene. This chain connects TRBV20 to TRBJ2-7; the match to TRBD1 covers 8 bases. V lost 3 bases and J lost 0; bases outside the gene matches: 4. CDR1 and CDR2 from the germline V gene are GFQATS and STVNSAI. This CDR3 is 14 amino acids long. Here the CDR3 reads CGASRDRSSYEQYF. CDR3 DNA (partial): TGTGGTGCTAGCCGGGACAGGAGCTCCTATGAACAGTAC.

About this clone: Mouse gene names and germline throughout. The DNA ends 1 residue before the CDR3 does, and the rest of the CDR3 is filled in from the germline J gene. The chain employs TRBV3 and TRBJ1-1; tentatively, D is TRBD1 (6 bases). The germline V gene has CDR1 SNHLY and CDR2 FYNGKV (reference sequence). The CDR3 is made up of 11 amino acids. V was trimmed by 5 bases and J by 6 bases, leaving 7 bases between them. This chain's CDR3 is CASSEGAEVFF. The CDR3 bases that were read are TGTGCCAGCAGCGAGGGGGCAGAAGTCTTC.